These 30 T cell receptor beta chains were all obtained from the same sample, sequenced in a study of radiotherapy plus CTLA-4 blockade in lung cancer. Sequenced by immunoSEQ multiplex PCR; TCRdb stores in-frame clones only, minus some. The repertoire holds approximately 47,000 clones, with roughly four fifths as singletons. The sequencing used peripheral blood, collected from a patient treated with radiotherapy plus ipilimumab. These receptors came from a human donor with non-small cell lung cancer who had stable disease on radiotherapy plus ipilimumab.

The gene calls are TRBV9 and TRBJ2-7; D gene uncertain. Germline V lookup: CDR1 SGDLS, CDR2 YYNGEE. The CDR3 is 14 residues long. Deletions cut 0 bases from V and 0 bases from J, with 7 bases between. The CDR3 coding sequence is TGTGCCAGCAGCGTAGGAGATGACTCCTACGAGCAGTACTTC. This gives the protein CASSVGDDSYEQYF. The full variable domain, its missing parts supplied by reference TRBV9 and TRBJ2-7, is DSGVTQTPKHLITATGQRVTLRCSPRSGDLSVYWYQQSLDQGLQFLIQYYNGEERAKGNILERFSAQQFPDLHSELNLSSLELGDSALYFCASSVGDDSYEQYFGPGTRLTVT.

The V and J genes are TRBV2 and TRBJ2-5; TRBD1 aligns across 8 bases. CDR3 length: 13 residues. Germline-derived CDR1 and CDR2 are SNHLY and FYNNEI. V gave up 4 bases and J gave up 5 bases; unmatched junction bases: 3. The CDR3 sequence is CASSGRGRETQYF. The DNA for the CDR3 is TGTGCCAGCAGTGGCAGGGGGCGCGAGACCCAGTACTTC.

As DNA, the CDR3 is TGTGCCAGCAGCTTAGGTTACGGGTTCTACGAGCAGTACTTC. Its translation: CASSLGYGFYEQYF. J is TRBJ2-7 and V is TRBV11-2; no definite D call. Germline V lookup: CDR1 SGHAT, CDR2 FQNNGV. The CDR3 is 14 residues long. V lost 1 base and J lost 3, with 10 bases in between.

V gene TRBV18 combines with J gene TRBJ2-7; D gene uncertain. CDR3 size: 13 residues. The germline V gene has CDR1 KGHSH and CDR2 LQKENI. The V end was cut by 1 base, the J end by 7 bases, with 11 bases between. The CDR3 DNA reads TGTGCCAGCTCACCACGTCTCGAGGAGGAGCAGTACTTC. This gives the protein CASSPRLEEEQYF.

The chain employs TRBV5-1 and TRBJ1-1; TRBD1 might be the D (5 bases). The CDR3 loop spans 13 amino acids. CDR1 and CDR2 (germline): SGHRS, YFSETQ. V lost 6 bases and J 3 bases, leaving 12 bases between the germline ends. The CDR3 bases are TGCGCCAGCACCCAAGGGGTAGACACTGAAGCTTTCTTT. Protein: CASTQGVDTEAFF.

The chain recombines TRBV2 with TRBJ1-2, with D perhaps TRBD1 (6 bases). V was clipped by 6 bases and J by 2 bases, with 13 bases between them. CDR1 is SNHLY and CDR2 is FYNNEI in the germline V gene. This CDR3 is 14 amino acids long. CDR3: CASRESQGNYGYTF. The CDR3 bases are TGTGCCAGCAGAGAATCCCAGGGGAACTATGGCTACACCTTC.

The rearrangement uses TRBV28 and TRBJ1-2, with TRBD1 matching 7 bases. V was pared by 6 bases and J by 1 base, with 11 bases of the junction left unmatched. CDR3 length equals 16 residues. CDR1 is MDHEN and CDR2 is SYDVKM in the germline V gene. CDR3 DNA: TGTGCCAGCAGCACCCCAAGGGGGCGGAATAACTATGGCTACACCTTC. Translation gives CASSTPRGRNNYGYTF.

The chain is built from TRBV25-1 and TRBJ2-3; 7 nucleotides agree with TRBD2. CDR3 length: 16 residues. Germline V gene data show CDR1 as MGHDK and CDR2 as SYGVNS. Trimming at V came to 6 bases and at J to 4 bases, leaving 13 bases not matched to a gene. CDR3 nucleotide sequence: TGTGCCAGCAGGGGGGGGTGGACCTCTAACTCAGATACGCAGTATTTT. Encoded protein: CASRGGWTSNSDTQYF.

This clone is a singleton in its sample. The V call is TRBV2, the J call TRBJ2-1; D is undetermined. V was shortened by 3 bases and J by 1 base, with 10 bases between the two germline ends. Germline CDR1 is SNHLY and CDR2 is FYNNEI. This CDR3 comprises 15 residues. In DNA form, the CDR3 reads TGTGCCAGCAGTGATTCGGTGAAGTCCTACAATGAGCAGTTCTTC. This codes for CASSDSVKSYNEQFF.

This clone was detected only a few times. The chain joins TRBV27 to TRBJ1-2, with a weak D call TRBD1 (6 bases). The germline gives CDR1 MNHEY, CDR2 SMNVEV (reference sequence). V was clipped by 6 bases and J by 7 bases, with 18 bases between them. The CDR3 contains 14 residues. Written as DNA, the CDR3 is TGTGCCAGCAGAATAACAGGGATCATAGGTGGCTACACCTTC. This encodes CASRITGIIGGYTF.

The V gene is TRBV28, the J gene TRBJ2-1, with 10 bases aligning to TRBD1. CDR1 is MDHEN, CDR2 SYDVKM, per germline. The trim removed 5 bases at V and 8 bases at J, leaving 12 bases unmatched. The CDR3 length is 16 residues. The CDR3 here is CASSLGATGGFDEQFF. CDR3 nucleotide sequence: TGTGCCAGCAGTCTAGGAGCGACAGGGGGCTTCGATGAGCAGTTCTTC.

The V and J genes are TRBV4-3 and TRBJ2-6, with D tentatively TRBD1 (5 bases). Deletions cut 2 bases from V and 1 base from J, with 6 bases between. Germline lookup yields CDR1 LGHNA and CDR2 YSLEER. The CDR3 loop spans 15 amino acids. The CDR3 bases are TGCGCCAGCAGCCAAAGGGGATCTGGGGCCAACGTCCTGACTTTC. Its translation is CASSQRGSGANVLTF.

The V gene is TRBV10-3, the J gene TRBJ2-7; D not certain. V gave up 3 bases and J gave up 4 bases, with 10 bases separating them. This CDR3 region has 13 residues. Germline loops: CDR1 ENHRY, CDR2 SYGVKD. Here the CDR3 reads CAISELRAYEQYF. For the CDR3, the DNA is TGTGCCATCAGTGAACTCCGCGCTTACGAGCAGTACTTC.

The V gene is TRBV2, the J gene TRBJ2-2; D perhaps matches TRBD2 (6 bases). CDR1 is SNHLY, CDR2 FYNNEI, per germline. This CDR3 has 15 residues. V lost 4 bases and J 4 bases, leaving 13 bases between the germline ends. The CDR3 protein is CASSVSEGSTGELFF. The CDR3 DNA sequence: TGTGCCAGCAGTGTTTCGGAGGGAAGCACCGGGGAGCTGTTTTTT.

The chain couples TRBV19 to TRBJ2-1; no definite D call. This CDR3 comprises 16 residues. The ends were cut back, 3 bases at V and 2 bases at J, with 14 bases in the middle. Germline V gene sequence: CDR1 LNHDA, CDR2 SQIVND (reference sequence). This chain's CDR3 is CASSILHFPAYNEQFF. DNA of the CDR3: TGTGCCAGTAGTATCCTCCACTTCCCCGCCTACAATGAGCAGTTCTTC. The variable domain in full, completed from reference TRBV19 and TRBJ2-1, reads DGGITQSPKYLFRKEGQNVTLSCEQNLNHDAMYWYRQDPGQGLRLIYYSQIVNDFQKGDIAEGYSVSREKKESFPLTVTSAQKNPTAFYLCASSILHFPAYNEQFFGPGTRLTVL.

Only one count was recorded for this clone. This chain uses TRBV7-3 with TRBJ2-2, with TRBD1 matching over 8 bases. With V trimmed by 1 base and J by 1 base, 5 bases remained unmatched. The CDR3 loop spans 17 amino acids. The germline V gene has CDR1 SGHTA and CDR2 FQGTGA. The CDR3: CASSLRAGTGNTGELFF. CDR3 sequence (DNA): TGTGCCAGCAGCTTAAGGGCCGGGACAGGGAACACCGGGGAGCTGTTTTTT.

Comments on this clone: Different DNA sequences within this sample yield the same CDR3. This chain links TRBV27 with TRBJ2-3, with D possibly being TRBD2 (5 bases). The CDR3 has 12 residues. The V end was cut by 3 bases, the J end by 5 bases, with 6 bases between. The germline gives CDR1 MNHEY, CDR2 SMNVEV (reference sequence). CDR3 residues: CASSFRGDTQYF. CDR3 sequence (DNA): TGTGCCAGCAGTTTCCGGGGAGATACGCAGTATTTT.

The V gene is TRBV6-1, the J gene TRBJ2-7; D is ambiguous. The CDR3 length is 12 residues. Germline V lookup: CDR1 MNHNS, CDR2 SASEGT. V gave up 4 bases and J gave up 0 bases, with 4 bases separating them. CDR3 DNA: TGTGCCAGCAGTGCGAGCTCCTACGAGCAGTACTTC. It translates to CASSASSYEQYF.

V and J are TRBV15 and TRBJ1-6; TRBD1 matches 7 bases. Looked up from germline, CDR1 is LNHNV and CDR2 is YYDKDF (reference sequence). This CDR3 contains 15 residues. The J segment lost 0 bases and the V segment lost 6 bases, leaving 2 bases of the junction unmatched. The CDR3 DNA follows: TGTGCCACCAGGGACAGGAGCTCCTATAATTCACCCCTCCACTTT. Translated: CATRDRSSYNSPLHF.

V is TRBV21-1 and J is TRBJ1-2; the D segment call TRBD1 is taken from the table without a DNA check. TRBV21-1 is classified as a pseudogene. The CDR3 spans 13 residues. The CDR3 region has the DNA TGTGCCAGCAGCCGGGACACTAACTATGGCTACACCTTC. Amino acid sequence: CASSRDTNYGYTF.

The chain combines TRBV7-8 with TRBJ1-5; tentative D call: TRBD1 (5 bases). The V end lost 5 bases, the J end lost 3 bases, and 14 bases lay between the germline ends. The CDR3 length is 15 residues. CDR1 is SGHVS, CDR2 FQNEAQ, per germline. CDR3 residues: CASSQGMGYNQPQHF. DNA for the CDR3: TGTGCCAGCAGCCAGGGAATGGGGTACAATCAGCCCCAGCATTTT.

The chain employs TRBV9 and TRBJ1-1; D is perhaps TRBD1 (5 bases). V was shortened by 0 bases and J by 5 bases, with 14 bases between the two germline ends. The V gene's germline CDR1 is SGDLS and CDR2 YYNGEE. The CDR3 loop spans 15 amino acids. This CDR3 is CASSVGPGSDTEAFF. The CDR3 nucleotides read TGTGCCAGCAGCGTAGGTCCAGGGTCCGATACTGAAGCTTTCTTT.

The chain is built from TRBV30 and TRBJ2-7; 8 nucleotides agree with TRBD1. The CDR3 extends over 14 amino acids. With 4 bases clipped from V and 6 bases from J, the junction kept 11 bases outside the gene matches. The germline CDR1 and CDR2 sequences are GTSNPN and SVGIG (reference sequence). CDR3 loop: CAWKIQGDPFEQYF. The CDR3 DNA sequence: TGTGCCTGGAAAATACAGGGGGACCCTTTCGAGCAGTACTTC. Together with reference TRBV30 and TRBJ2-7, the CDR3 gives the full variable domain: SQTIHQWPATLVQPVGSPLSLECTVEGTSNPNLYWYRQAAGRGLQLLFYSVGIGQISSEVPQNLSASRPQDRQFILSSKKLLLSDSGFYLCAWKIQGDPFEQYFGPGTRLTVT.

CDR3 DNA: TGTGCCAGCAGTGAACTAGGGAGATCAGATACGCAGTATTTT. Its translation: CASSELGRSDTQYF. The chain combines TRBV2 with TRBJ2-3; D may be TRBD2 (5 bases). Germline V gene sequence: CDR1 SNHLY, CDR2 FYNNEI. The V end was cut by 2 bases, the J end by 4 bases, with 10 bases between. The CDR3 runs 14 residues.

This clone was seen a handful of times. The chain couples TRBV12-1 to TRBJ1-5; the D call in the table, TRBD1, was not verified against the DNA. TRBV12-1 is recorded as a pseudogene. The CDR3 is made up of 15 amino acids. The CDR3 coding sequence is TGTGCCAGCAGCCCGGACAGGGGGGGCAATCAGCCCCAGCATTTT. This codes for CASSPDRGGNQPQHF.

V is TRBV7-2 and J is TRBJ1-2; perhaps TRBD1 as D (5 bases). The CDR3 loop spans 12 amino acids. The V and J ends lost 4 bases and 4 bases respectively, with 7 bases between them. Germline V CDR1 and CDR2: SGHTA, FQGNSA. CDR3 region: CASSSGLYGYTF. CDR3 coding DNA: TGTGCCAGCAGCTCAGGGCTCTATGGCTACACCTTC.

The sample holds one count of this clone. The CDR3 region has the DNA TGTGCCAGCAGGGGACTAGCGGGAGTAGCCTACGAGCAGTACTTC. Residues: CASRGLAGVAYEQYF. The V gene is TRBV2, the J gene TRBJ2-7; 14 nucleotides line up with TRBD2. The CDR3 has 15 residues. Trimming took 6 bases from V and 2 from J; bases not matched to a gene: 3. The V gene's germline CDR1 is SNHLY and CDR2 FYNNEI.

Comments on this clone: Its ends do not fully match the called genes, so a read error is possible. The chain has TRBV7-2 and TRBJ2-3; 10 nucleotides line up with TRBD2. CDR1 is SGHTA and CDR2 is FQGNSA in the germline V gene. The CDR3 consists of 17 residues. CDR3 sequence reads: CASSLALAGASTDMQYF. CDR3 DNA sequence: TGTGCCAGCAGCTTAGCGCTAGCGGGAGCTAGCACAGATATGCAGTATTTT.

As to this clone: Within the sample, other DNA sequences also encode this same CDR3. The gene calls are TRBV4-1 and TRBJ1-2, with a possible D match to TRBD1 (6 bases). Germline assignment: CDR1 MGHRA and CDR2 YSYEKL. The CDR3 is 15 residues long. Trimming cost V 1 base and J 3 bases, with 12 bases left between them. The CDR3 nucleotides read TGCGCCAGCAGCCAAGCGTCAGGGGACCACTATGGCTACACCTTC. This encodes CASSQASGDHYGYTF.

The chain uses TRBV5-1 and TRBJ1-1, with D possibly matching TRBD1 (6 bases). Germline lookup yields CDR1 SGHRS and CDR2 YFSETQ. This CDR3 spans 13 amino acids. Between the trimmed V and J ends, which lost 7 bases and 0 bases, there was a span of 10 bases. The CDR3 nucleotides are TGCGCCAGCTGCGCAGGGGTGAACACTGAAGCTTTCTTT. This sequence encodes CASCAGVNTEAFF.